This T cell receptor beta chain was sequenced during a study of blood T cell repertoires in COVID-19. Overall study context: Samples of COVID-19 (acute and convalescent) were obtained from the United States, Italy and Spain.

The CDR3 extends over 13 amino acids. Germline assignment: CDR1 SSHAT and CDR2 FNYEAQ (reference sequence). In regard to this clone: A junction boundary mismatches the germline segment, possibly from a read error.

This table comes from immunoSEQ multiplex PCR, and its TCRdb copy is limited to in-frame clones, with some not included. The sample includes under 350,000 clones, approximately 86% of them seen just once. The TCR originated in a woman in her forties with acute COVID-19. Source material: PBMCs or T cells enriched from blood (not recorded which). The chain joins TRBV7-7 to TRBJ2-2; 9 bases are a match to TRBD1. The DNA for the CDR3 is TGTGCTAGCAGCTGGGGACAGGGAGGGGAGCTGTTTTTT. Protein product: CASSWGQGGELFF.